This record looks at one T cell receptor beta chain sequence and its context. The source of the sample is a study of technical replicates of blood from several donors. TCRdb keeps only in-frame clones here, not all; method: immunoSEQ multiplex PCR. The table has about 80,000 clones, approximately 86% seen once; the top ten hold 4.8%. This CDR3 has 14 amino acids. Germline-derived CDR1 and CDR2 are KGHSH and LQKENI. The V segment lost 1 base and the J segment 5 bases; nucleotides outside the gene matches: 2. The receptor was derived from a human donor in good health. Some clones in this sample may be carry-over from other donors' samples. This sequence joins TRBV18 and TRBJ2-7; 10 bases line up with TRBD2. Material: PBMCs. CDR3 residues: CASSPRAGGNEQYF. The CDR3 DNA reads as TGTGCCAGCTCACCACGAGCGGGGGGGAACGAGCAGTACTTC.